The 28 T cell receptor beta chains given below trace back to one sample, sequenced in a study of blood T cell repertoires in COVID-19. Produced via immunoSEQ multiplex PCR; TCRdb's table is partial and in-frame only. The sample shows hundreds of thousands of clones, roughly nine tenths of them seen only once. Material: PBMCs or T cells enriched from blood (not recorded which). These TCRs come from a man aged 25 to 45 who had recovered from COVID-19.

The chain is built from TRBV5-1 and TRBJ2-1; 12 bases line up with TRBD2. Germline-derived CDR1 and CDR2 are SGHRS and YFSETQ. The junction had 6 bases not matched to a gene; V was cut back by 4 bases and J by 7 bases. The length of the CDR3 is 15 residues. Written as DNA, the CDR3 is TGCGCCAGCAGCCAGACTAGCGGGAGTCAGAATGAGCAGTTCTTC. It specifies CASSQTSGSQNEQFF.

The genes are TRBV6-5 and TRBJ1-3, with no clear D. CDR1 is MNHEY, CDR2 SVGAGI, per germline. V lost 0 bases to trimming and J lost 0 bases, with 6 bases between them. The CDR3 consists of 15 residues. CDR3: CASSYSTTSGNTIYF. The CDR3, as DNA: TGTGCCAGCAGTTACTCGACAACCTCTGGAAACACCATATATTTT.

This chain connects TRBV24-1 to TRBJ1-6; D is possibly TRBD1 (5 bases). Germline V CDR1 and CDR2: KGHDR, SFDVKD. The CDR3 contains 13 residues. Trimming removed 5 bases from V and 8 bases from J, with 9 bases in between. The CDR3 sequence: CATSVGPHSPLHF. The CDR3 DNA is TGTGCCACCAGTGTGGGGCCCCATTCACCCCTCCACTTT.

The chain uses TRBV15 and TRBJ2-7; TRBD2 aligns across 8 bases. The CDR3 has 15 residues. Per germline, CDR1 LNHNV and CDR2 YYDKDF (reference sequence). V lost 0 bases and J lost 7; bases outside the gene matches: 8. The CDR3 DNA reads TGTGCCACCAGCAGAGATACGGGAGGGCCTTGGGAGCAGTACTTC. Protein product: CATSRDTGGPWEQYF.

This chain uses TRBV7-9 with TRBJ2-2; 11 nucleotides match TRBD1. V shed 5 bases and J 0 bases; nucleotides not matched to a gene: 2. Germline-derived CDR1 and CDR2 are SEHNR and FQNEAQ (reference sequence). This CDR3 is 16 amino acids long. The CDR3 protein is CASSRGQGANTGELFF. CDR3 coding DNA: TGTGCCAGCAGCCGGGGACAGGGGGCGAACACCGGGGAGCTGTTTTTT. Based on the CDR3 plus reference TRBV7-9 and TRBJ2-2, the full variable domain is DTGVSQNPRHKITKRGQNVTFRCDPISEHNRLYWYRQTLGQGPEFLTYFQNEAQLEKSRLLSDRFSAERPKGSFSTLEIQRTEQGDSAMYLCASSRGQGANTGELFFGEGSRLTVL.

This chain links TRBV3-1 (or the pseudogene TRBV3-2) with TRBJ1-2; D is possibly TRBD1 (5 bases). This CDR3 has 15 amino acids. Germline assignment: CDR1 LGHDT and CDR2 YNNKEL (reference sequence). V lost 4 bases, J lost 2 bases, and 14 bases lay in between. The CDR3 region is CASSPPGLLNYGYTF. CDR3 in DNA: TGTGCCAGCAGCCCCCCGGGACTCCTGAACTATGGCTACACCTTC.

The V gene is TRBV11-2, the J gene TRBJ2-1; 12 nucleotides align to TRBD1. The germline V gene encodes CDR1 SGHAT and CDR2 FQNNGV. Trimming cost V 8 bases and J 10 bases; bases outside gene matches: 12. The CDR3 spans 15 residues. The CDR3 is CASRQPGQGALEQFF. As DNA, the CDR3 is TGTGCCAGCCGACAACCGGGACAGGGGGCGCTGGAGCAGTTCTTC.

The V gene is TRBV10-3, the J gene TRBJ2-7, with a possible D match to TRBD2 (5 bases). Germline lookup yields CDR1 ENHRY and CDR2 SYGVKD. V lost 0 bases and J lost 11, with 11 bases in between. The CDR3 has 12 amino acids. CDR3: CAISESTGFKYF. In DNA, the CDR3 is TGTGCCATCAGTGAGTCAACGGGGTTCAAGTACTTC.

This clone appeared once. V and J are TRBV27 and TRBJ2-2, with D possibly matching TRBD1 (5 bases). CDR3 length: 12 residues. V lost 7 bases to trimming and J lost 6 bases, with 9 bases between them. From germline, CDR1 is MNHEY and CDR2 SMNVEV (reference sequence). CDR3: CASTRGSGELFF. The CDR3 region has the DNA TGTGCCAGCACAAGGGGTTCCGGGGAGCTGTTTTTT.

V usage is TRBV3-1 (or the pseudogene TRBV3-2) and J usage is TRBJ2-7; D uncertain. The CDR3 is 12 residues long. Germline-derived CDR1 and CDR2 are LGHDT and YNNKEL (reference sequence). The germline V and J ends were trimmed by 1 base and 6 bases, with 7 bases remaining between them. In DNA form, the CDR3 reads TGTGCCAGCAGCCAAGGAGCCCCCGAGCAGTACTTC. Residues: CASSQGAPEQYF.

The chain uses TRBV3-1 (or the pseudogene TRBV3-2) and TRBJ2-7; D may be TRBD2 (5 bases). Trimming left V 1 base short and J 0 bases short, with 16 bases between. CDR3 length: 17 residues. Germline CDR1 and CDR2: LGHDT and YNNKEL (reference sequence). The CDR3 bases are TGTGCCAGCAGCCAAGGAGACGGGCGGGCATACTCCTACGAGCAGTACTTC. Translating gives CASSQGDGRAYSYEQYF.

As regards this clone: Other DNA sequences from this sample encode an identical CDR3 as well. This chain connects TRBV30 to TRBJ1-6, with 7 bases that match TRBD1. V was pared by 0 bases and J by 6 bases, with 2 bases of the junction left unmatched. The germline V gene encodes CDR1 GTSNPN and CDR2 SVGIG (reference sequence). The CDR3 spans 14 residues. The CDR3 DNA sequence: TGTGCCTGGAGTGTACAGGGGAGTAATTCACCCCTCCACTTT. Translating gives CAWSVQGSNSPLHF.

The V gene is TRBV10-3, the J gene TRBJ2-5, with 9 bases that match TRBD2. Germline assignment: CDR1 ENHRY and CDR2 SYGVKD. The CDR3 has 14 amino acids. With V trimmed by 10 bases and J by 5 bases, 11 bases remained unmatched. This chain's CDR3 is CATRVAGEGETQYF. CDR3 nucleotides: TGTGCCACCCGAGTAGCGGGGGAAGGTGAGACCCAGTACTTC.

The chain combines TRBV3-1 (or the pseudogene TRBV3-2) with TRBJ2-3, with D perhaps TRBD1 (5 bases). The CDR3 totals 15 residues. Germline values: CDR1 LGHDT, CDR2 YNNKEL (reference sequence). The V end lost 2 bases, the J end lost 0 bases, and 9 bases lay between the germline ends. CDR3 DNA sequence: TGTGCCAGCAGCCAACCGGACACCAGCACAGATACGCAGTATTTT. This gives the protein CASSQPDTSTDTQYF.

The J gene is TRBJ2-6, the V gene TRBV6-1, with unresolved D. The CDR3 spans 16 residues. Germline CDR1 is MNHNS and CDR2 is SASEGT. V dropped 1 base and J dropped 1 base, with 8 bases sitting between them. DNA for the CDR3: TGTGCCAGCAGTGAAGAGACCGGGTCTGGGGCCAACGTCCTGACTTTC. This translates into CASSEETGSGANVLTF.

V gene TRBV28 combines with J gene TRBJ1-4, with 7 bases lining up with TRBD1. V lost 2 bases to trimming and J lost 8 bases; unmatched junction nucleotides: 8. Germline V lookup: CDR1 MDHEN, CDR2 SYDVKM. The CDR3 has 15 amino acids. CDR3 nucleotides: TGTGCCAGCAGTTTAGAAACAGGGGTTGGAGAAAAACTGTTTTTT. Translating gives CASSLETGVGEKLFF. The full variable domain, completed using reference TRBV28 and TRBJ1-4, is DVKVTQSSRYLVKRTGEKVFLECVQDMDHENMFWYRQDPGLGLRLIYFSYDVKMKEKGDIPEGYSVSREKKERFSLILESASTNQTSMYLCASSLETGVGEKLFFGSGTQLSVL.

The V gene is TRBV15, the J gene TRBJ2-7; D gene uncertain. The CDR3 contains 17 residues. V was trimmed by 4 bases and J by 2 bases, leaving 21 bases between them. Germline V gene lookup returns CDR1 LNHNV and CDR2 YYDKDF (reference sequence). The CDR3 loop reads CATSKFGVEPAAYEQYF. DNA for the CDR3: TGTGCCACCAGCAAATTTGGAGTGGAGCCTGCAGCCTACGAGCAGTACTTC.

The CDR3 nucleotides are TGTGCCTGGAGTGTAAATTCGAGGGATACGCAGTATTTT. It encodes CAWSVNSRDTQYF. The chain joins TRBV30 to TRBJ2-3; D call uncertain. V lost 0 bases, J lost 6 bases, and 10 bases lay in between. CDR1 is GTSNPN, CDR2 SVGIG, per germline (reference sequence). This CDR3 contains 13 residues.

The CDR3 loop reads CASSKVGEGYNEQFF. The CDR3 coding sequence is TGCGCCAGCAGCAAGGTGGGAGAAGGCTACAATGAGCAGTTCTTC. This chain connects TRBV5-1 to TRBJ2-1, with a possible D match to TRBD2 (5 bases). The V gene's germline CDR1 is SGHRS and CDR2 YFSETQ. The CDR3 loop spans 15 amino acids. Trimming removed 4 bases from V and 3 bases from J, with 14 bases in between. Full variable domain (missing parts from reference TRBV5-1 and TRBJ2-1): KAGVTQTPRYLIKTRGQQVTLSCSPISGHRSVSWYQQTPGQGLQFLFEYFSETQRNKGNFPGRFSGRQFSNSRSEMNVSTLELGDSALYLCASSKVGEGYNEQFFGPGTRLTVL.

The CDR3 nucleotides are TGTGCCAGTAGGAAACAGGGCCCGGACGAAAAACTGTTTTTT. Protein product: CASRKQGPDEKLFF. V and J are TRBV19 and TRBJ1-4; possible D gene TRBD1, 6 bases. V was shortened by 6 bases and J by 8 bases, with 16 bases between the two germline ends. Per the germline V gene, CDR1 is LNHDA and CDR2 is SQIVND (reference sequence). The CDR3 contains 14 residues.

The chain couples TRBV28 to TRBJ1-5, with a weak D call TRBD1 (6 bases). This CDR3 spans 13 amino acids. V was cut by 8 bases and J by 0 bases, with 8 bases left in between. Germline-derived CDR1 and CDR2 are MDHEN and SYDVKM. CDR3 bases: TGTGCCAGCCAGGGGATTAGCAATCAGCCCCAGCATTTT. Translating it yields CASQGISNQPQHF.

This clone has more than one count but fewer than ten. The V call is TRBV6-5, the J call TRBJ2-6; 7 bases map to TRBD1. Losses at the gene ends were 4 bases for V and 2 bases for J; bases not matched to a gene: 2. Per the germline V gene, CDR1 is MNHEY and CDR2 is SVGAGI. This CDR3 has 15 residues. CDR3 in DNA: TGTGCCAGCAGTTCCGACAGGGCTGGGGCCAACGTCCTGACTTTC. Translating it yields CASSSDRAGANVLTF.

The chain employs TRBV9 and TRBJ2-3; D might be TRBD2 (6 bases). V lost 4 bases, J lost 3 bases, and 12 bases lay in between. Germline V gene lookup returns CDR1 SGDLS and CDR2 YYNGEE. The CDR3 totals 14 residues. This CDR3 reads CASSSTGRTDTQYF. Here the CDR3 DNA reads TGTGCCAGCAGCTCAACGGGGAGGACAGATACGCAGTATTTT.

The rearrangement joins TRBV15 to TRBJ1-5, with D perhaps matching TRBD1 (6 bases). V lost 2 bases to trimming and J lost 6 bases, with 14 bases between them. The length of the CDR3 is 15 residues. Germline CDR1 is LNHNV and CDR2 is YYDKDF (reference sequence). CDR3 in amino acids: CATSRTGYLGQPQHF. CDR3 sequence (DNA): TGTGCCACCAGCAGAACAGGGTATCTGGGTCAGCCCCAGCATTTT.

This clone was recorded only once. The rearrangement links TRBV30 to TRBJ1-5; D may be TRBD1 (6 bases). The CDR3 runs to 13 residues. The germline CDR1 and CDR2 sequences are GTSNPN and SVGIG (reference sequence). Deletions cut 7 bases from V and 4 bases from J, with 14 bases between. The chain's CDR3 is CASSGTFNQPQHF. As DNA, the CDR3 is TGTGCCTCCTCCGGGACATTTAATCAGCCCCAGCATTTT.

The chain combines TRBV27 with TRBJ2-7; D is unresolved. The ends were cut back, 11 bases at V and 2 bases at J, with 16 bases in the middle. From germline, CDR1 is MNHEY and CDR2 SMNVEV (reference sequence). The CDR3 is 13 residues long. The CDR3 is CASHHQDAYEQYF. DNA for the CDR3: TGTGCCTCCCACCACCAGGATGCCTACGAGCAGTACTTC.

This clone was counted only a few times. The chain employs TRBV19 and TRBJ1-2; the match to TRBD1 covers 8 bases. This CDR3 has 16 amino acids. The V gene's germline CDR1 is LNHDA and CDR2 SQIVND (reference sequence). The junction had 7 bases not matched to a gene; V was cut back by 1 base and J by 3 bases. The DNA for the CDR3 is TGTGCCAGTAGTATAGGTTGGCGGGGACAGGACTATGGCTACACCTTC. This sequence encodes CASSIGWRGQDYGYTF.

This chain uses TRBV9 with TRBJ1-2; maybe TRBD1 (5 bases). Germline CDR1 SGDLS, CDR2 YYNGEE. This CDR3 region has 15 residues. The ends were cut back, 0 bases at V and 0 bases at J, with 9 bases in the middle. CDR3 DNA: TGTGCCAGCAGCGTAGCTACGACAGCTAACTATGGCTACACCTTC. This codes for CASSVATTANYGYTF.